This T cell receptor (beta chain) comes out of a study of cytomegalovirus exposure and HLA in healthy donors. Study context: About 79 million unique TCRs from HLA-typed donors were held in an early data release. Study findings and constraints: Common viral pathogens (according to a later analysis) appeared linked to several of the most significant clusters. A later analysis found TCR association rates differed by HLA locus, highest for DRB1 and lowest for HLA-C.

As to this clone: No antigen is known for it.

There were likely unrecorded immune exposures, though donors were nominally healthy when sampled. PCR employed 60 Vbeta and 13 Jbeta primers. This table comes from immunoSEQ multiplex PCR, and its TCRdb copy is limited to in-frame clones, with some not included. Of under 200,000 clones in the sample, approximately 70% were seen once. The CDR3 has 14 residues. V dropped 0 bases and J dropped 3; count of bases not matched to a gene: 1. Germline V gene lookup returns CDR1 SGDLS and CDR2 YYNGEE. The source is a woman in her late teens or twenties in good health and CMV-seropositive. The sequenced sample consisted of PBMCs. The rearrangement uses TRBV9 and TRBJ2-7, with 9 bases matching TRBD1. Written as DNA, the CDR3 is TGTGCCAGCAGCGTAGGGACAGGGGACTACGAGCAGTACTTC. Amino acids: CASSVGTGDYEQYF.